Sequencing of this TCR beta chain was carried out in a study of blood T cells in healthy people across ages. Alongside a J-beta primer mix, a sample-barcoded 5' primer served in a second PCR lasting about 7 to 12 cycles. TCRdb called the 5' RACE reads again in MiXCR, with one record for every CDR3 protein. The data contain 800,000 to 950,000 distinct CDR3 sequences, roughly 34% of them singletons. V lost 5 bases and J 8 bases, leaving 9 bases between the germline ends. The CDR3 has 11 residues. Sequenced material: blood. This receptor was taken from a young man in good health. This rearrangement joins TRBV12-3 or TRBV12-4 to TRBJ1-2; D is uncertain. CDR3 protein: CASSAVGGYTF. CDR3 DNA: TGTGCCAGCAGTGCGGTCGGAGGCTACACCTTC.